Presented here are 21 T cell receptor beta chains from one specimen sequenced in a study of B cell selection in AIRE deficiency (dated by TCRdb to between 2018 and 2021). The library was produced with the immunoSEQ multiplex PCR assay. TCRdb holds this immuneACCESS table with in-frame rearrangements only. Some clones are missing; in checked studies, unresolved V genes explain under half, and the rest has no known cause. This sample lists approximately 24,000 clones; over 95% were detected once. 0.2% to 0.3% of the sample goes to the ten largest clones. CD4+CD127+ cells were sorted as the conventional CD4 T cell population. The source material was CD4+CD127+ conventional T cells sorted from PBMCs. The source of these receptors is a human donor in good health.

V and J are TRBV5-4 and TRBJ1-2; D remains unclear. The CDR3 loop spans 13 amino acids. The V and J ends lost 4 bases and 2 bases respectively, with 9 bases between them. Looked up from germline, CDR1 is SGHNT and CDR2 is YYREEE (reference sequence). The DNA of the CDR3 is TGTGCCAGCAGCCGCGAAGGGAACTATGGCTACACCTTC. Protein product: CASSREGNYGYTF.

This chain uses TRBV19 with TRBJ1-3; D is uncertain. The germline V gene has CDR1 LNHDA and CDR2 SQIVND (reference sequence). Trimming left V 5 bases short and J 3 bases short, with 11 bases between. The CDR3 extends over 14 amino acids. The CDR3: CASSFGVGGNTIYF. The CDR3 DNA sequence: TGTGCCAGTAGTTTCGGGGTTGGTGGAAACACCATATATTTT. Based on the CDR3 plus reference TRBV19 and TRBJ1-3, the full variable domain is DGGITQSPKYLFRKEGQNVTLSCEQNLNHDAMYWYRQDPGQGLRLIYYSQIVNDFQKGDIAEGYSVSREKKESFPLTVTSAQKNPTAFYLCASSFGVGGNTIYFGEGSWLTVV.

V and J are TRBV19 and TRBJ1-1; 9 positions agree with TRBD1. The CDR3 length is 17 residues. CDR1 is LNHDA, CDR2 SQIVND, per germline (reference sequence). Losses at the gene ends were 3 bases for V and 4 bases for J; bases not matched to a gene: 12. The CDR3, as DNA: TGTGCCAGTAGTATTTCGGGACAGGGTTTCGGGGCCACTGAAGCTTTCTTT. It translates to CASSISGQGFGATEAFF.

The chain couples TRBV6-5 to TRBJ2-7; D is possibly TRBD1 (6 bases). The CDR3 is 14 residues long. Trimming took off 5 bases at V and 3 bases at J, with 14 bases between the two ends. CDR1 MNHEY and CDR2 SVGAGI come from the germline V gene. CDR3 amino acids: CASSLDSADYEQYF. The CDR3 nucleotides read TGTGCCAGCAGTCTGGACAGCGCCGACTACGAGCAGTACTTC.

The genes are TRBV5-1 and TRBJ2-1; the D gene is possibly TRBD2 (6 bases). V lost 0 bases and J lost 8, with 12 bases in between. This CDR3 contains 14 residues. Germline V CDR1 and CDR2: SGHRS, YFSETQ. The CDR3 nucleotides read TGCGCCAGCAGCTTGGCTAGCGTCAGGGATGAGCAGTTCTTC. It is translated as CASSLASVRDEQFF.

This rearrangement joins TRBV7-8 to TRBJ1-4; TRBD1 matches 7 bases. This CDR3 has 15 amino acids. V lost 3 bases and J lost 4; bases outside the gene matches: 5. The germline gives CDR1 SGHVS, CDR2 FQNEAQ. The CDR3 nucleotides read TGTGCCAGCAGCTTTACGACAGGGAATAATGAAAAACTGTTTTTT. Encoded protein: CASSFTTGNNEKLFF.

This chain joins TRBV16 and TRBJ1-1; 7 nucleotides align to TRBD1. V was clipped by 2 bases and J by 1 base; unmatched bases: 4. This CDR3 spans 15 amino acids. Germline assignment: CDR1 KGHSY and CDR2 FQNENV. The CDR3 reads CASSQIRTGNTEAFF. CDR3 in DNA: TGTGCCAGCAGCCAAATCCGGACAGGGAACACTGAAGCTTTCTTT.

The J gene is TRBJ2-2, the V gene TRBV19, with D possibly matching TRBD2 (5 bases). V lost 4 bases, J lost 4 bases, and 10 bases lay in between. CDR1 is LNHDA and CDR2 is SQIVND in the germline V gene (reference sequence). The CDR3 runs 14 residues. The CDR3 bases are TGTGCCAGTAGTACCCTCCGGGGCACCGGGGAGCTGTTTTTT. Protein sequence: CASSTLRGTGELFF.

The chain couples TRBV5-5 to TRBJ2-3; no definite D call. Trimming took off 3 bases at V and 1 base at J, with 15 bases between the two ends. Germline V gene sequence: CDR1 SGHKS, CDR2 YYEKEE (reference sequence). There are 16 residues in the CDR3. As DNA, the CDR3 is TGTGCCAGCAGCTCTCCGCGTAGTTCAGGCACAGATACGCAGTATTTT. Its translation is CASSSPRSSGTDTQYF.

The chain links TRBV6-1 to TRBJ2-1; the D is unclear. Trimming shortened V by 3 bases and J by 8 bases, and 8 bases separated the two germline ends. Germline V lookup: CDR1 MNHNS, CDR2 SASEGT. This CDR3 region has 12 residues. CDR3 DNA: TGTGCCAGCAGTGAGGAGTACTATGAGCAGTTCTTC. Its protein is CASSEEYYEQFF.

The V and J genes are TRBV14 and TRBJ1-1; the D is unclear. The CDR3 runs 13 residues. Deletions cut 0 bases from V and 4 bases from J, with 6 bases between. Per the germline V gene, CDR1 is SGHDN and CDR2 is FVKESK. CDR3 residues: CASSQEGLTEAFF. In DNA form, the CDR3 reads TGTGCCAGCAGCCAAGAAGGGCTCACTGAAGCTTTCTTT.

The V gene is TRBV5-1, the J gene TRBJ2-1; D gene ambiguous. Between the trimmed V and J ends, which lost 4 bases and 5 bases, there was a span of 10 bases. The CDR3 has 13 amino acids. Germline V CDR1 and CDR2: SGHRS, YFSETQ. CDR3 bases: TGCGCCAGCAGCCCCGGACCCAACAATGAGCAGTTCTTC. This gives the protein CASSPGPNNEQFF.

This chain connects TRBV7-2 to TRBJ2-7, with 12 bases matching TRBD2. Germline assignment: CDR1 SGHTA and CDR2 FQGNSA. Unmatched junction bases numbered 6, after V lost 5 bases and J lost 4 bases. The CDR3 totals 15 residues. In nucleotides, the CDR3 is TGTGCCAGCAGCCCCCAGACTAGCGGGGGATACGAGCAGTACTTC. Protein product: CASSPQTSGGYEQYF. Looking up the rest from reference TRBV7-2 and TRBJ2-7 gives the full variable domain: GAGVSQSPSNKVTEKGKDVELRCDPISGHTALYWYRQSLGQGLEFLIYFQGNSAPDKSGLPSDRFSAERTGGSVSTLTIQRTQQEDSAVYLCASSPQTSGGYEQYFGPGTRLTVT.

The V call is TRBV7-9, the J call TRBJ1-2; 8 bases are shared with TRBD1. The germline V gene has CDR1 SEHNR and CDR2 FQNEAQ (reference sequence). This CDR3 is built from 16 residues. Trimming took 0 bases from V and 8 from J; bases not matched to a gene: 11. Here the CDR3 reads CASSLAAAGGMGGYTF. CDR3 nucleotide sequence: TGTGCCAGCAGCTTAGCAGCGGCAGGGGGCATGGGAGGCTACACCTTC.

This clone was detected once. The CDR3 loop reads CASSRTDYEQYF. CDR3 DNA: TGTGCCAGCAGTCGGACAGACTACGAGCAGTACTTC. The chain has TRBV7-9 and TRBJ2-7; TRBD1 is a possible D gene (6 bases). The germline gives CDR1 SEHNR, CDR2 FQNEAQ (reference sequence). Trimming removed 6 bases from V and 3 bases from J, with 9 bases in between. The CDR3 consists of 12 residues.

The rearrangement links TRBV30 to TRBJ1-2; D uncertain. The CDR3 runs to 14 residues. Deletions cut 3 bases from V and 4 bases from J, with 15 bases between. Germline CDR1 and CDR2: GTSNPN and SVGIG (reference sequence). CDR3 protein: CAWSPPLSAYGYTF. The CDR3 DNA reads as TGTGCCTGGAGCCCTCCCCTTTCAGCCTATGGCTACACCTTC.

This rearrangement joins TRBV2 to TRBJ1-2; D uncertain. V lost 1 base and J 4 bases, leaving 7 bases between the germline ends. This CDR3 contains 13 residues. The germline gives CDR1 SNHLY, CDR2 FYNNEI. CDR3 region: CASSEGLSYGYTF. The CDR3, as DNA: TGTGCCAGCAGTGAAGGCCTGAGCTATGGCTACACCTTC.

The J gene is TRBJ1-6, the V gene TRBV19, with TRBD1 as a possible D gene (6 bases). CDR1 and CDR2 from the germline V gene are LNHDA and SQIVND (reference sequence). V was pared by 3 bases and J by 4 bases, with 7 bases between. This CDR3 comprises 14 residues. The chain's CDR3 is CASSIDRYNSPLHF. DNA for the CDR3: TGTGCCAGTAGTATCGACAGGTATAATTCACCCCTCCACTTT.

The rearrangement joins TRBV11-1 to TRBJ2-5; 7 bases are shared with TRBD1. The CDR3 covers 15 residues. Looked up from germline, CDR1 is SGHAT and CDR2 is FQDESV (reference sequence). V trimming: 3 bases; J trimming: 4 bases; junction bases outside the gene matches: 8. The CDR3 bases are TGTGCCAGCAGCTTTTTTCAGGGGGTAGGAGAGACCCAGTACTTC. Amino acid sequence: CASSFFQGVGETQYF.

This clone has only one observation. The rearrangement joins TRBV2 to TRBJ2-3; D is ambiguous. Germline V gives CDR1 SNHLY, CDR2 FYNNEI. The CDR3 is made up of 14 amino acids. V was trimmed by 3 bases and J by 0 bases, leaving 7 bases between them. In DNA form, the CDR3 reads TGTGCCAGCAGTGAGAAGGTTAGCACAGATACGCAGTATTTT. Its protein is CASSEKVSTDTQYF.

The chain recombines TRBV5-5 with TRBJ1-4, with unresolved D. In germline, CDR1 is SGHKS, CDR2 YYEKEE (reference sequence). V lost 4 bases, J lost 5 bases, and 9 bases lay in between. The length of the CDR3 is 13 residues. The CDR3 nucleotides read TGTGCCAGCAGCGTGGACGTAAATGAAAAACTGTTTTTT. Translating it yields CASSVDVNEKLFF.